The 30 T cell receptor beta chains listed next were all sequenced from one sample in a study of cytomegalovirus exposure and HLA in healthy donors. 60 Vbeta and 13 Jbeta primers were used in PCR. Only in-frame clones appear in the TCRdb table, and some are missing; sequencing was by immunoSEQ multiplex PCR. The sample comprises about 140,000 clones, about three quarters of which are singletons, and less than 1.5% rests with the top ten. The source material was PBMCs. The origin of the receptors is a male donor in good health and CMV-seropositive.

Notes on this clone: As the CDR3 is not closed by the conserved phenylalanine or tryptophan, this likely results from a read error. J is TRBJ2-3 and V is TRBV7-9, with no clear D. Trimming took 4 bases from V and 1 from J, leaving 12 bases between them. Germline values: CDR1 SEHNR, CDR2 FQNEAQ (reference sequence). This CDR3 is built from 15 residues. CDR3 nucleotide sequence: TGTGCCAGCAGCTCAGATCGAGAGGGCACAGATACGCAGTATCTT. This sequence encodes CASSSDREGTDTQYL.

This chain connects TRBV13 to TRBJ2-1; 7 positions agree with TRBD2. The CDR3 extends over 16 amino acids. The V segment lost 5 bases and the J segment 0 bases; nucleotides outside the gene matches: 7. Germline V CDR1 and CDR2: PRHDT, FYEKMQ (reference sequence). The CDR3, as DNA: TGTGCCAGCAGCCACCCTAGCGGTAGCTCCTACAATGAGCAGTTCTTC. Translating it yields CASSHPSGSSYNEQFF.

V and J are TRBV28 and TRBJ2-3; 11 positions match TRBD2. The ends lost 6 bases at V and 4 bases at J; junction bases unmatched: 6. CDR1 MDHEN and CDR2 SYDVKM come from the germline V gene. The CDR3 is made up of 15 amino acids. In DNA, the CDR3 is TGTGCCAGCAGAGATAGCGGGAGGGCCTCAGATACGCAGTATTTT. Translation gives CASRDSGRASDTQYF. Variable domain in full (rest from reference TRBV28 and TRBJ2-3): DVKVTQSSRYLVKRTGEKVFLECVQDMDHENMFWYRQDPGLGLRLIYFSYDVKMKEKGDIPEGYSVSREKKERFSLILESASTNQTSMYLCASRDSGRASDTQYFGPGTRLTVL.

The chain employs TRBV10-3 and TRBJ2-3; TRBD2 might be the D (5 bases). Germline V gives CDR1 ENHRY, CDR2 SYGVKD. CDR3 size: 12 residues. V was clipped by 5 bases and J by 5 bases, with 8 bases between them. The CDR3, as DNA: TGTGCCATCAGTCTAGAGGGAGATACGCAGTATTTT. It codes for CAISLEGDTQYF.

This clone was recorded only once. The chain uses TRBV7-8 and TRBJ2-1, with D perhaps TRBD1 (5 bases). Germline assignment: CDR1 SGHVS and CDR2 FQNEAQ. This CDR3 region has 12 residues. Trimming took off 5 bases at V and 14 bases at J, with 16 bases between the two ends. CDR3 protein: CASSLNRQGEFF. In nucleotides, the CDR3 is TGTGCCAGCAGCCTCAATCGCCAAGGGGAGTTCTTC.

The chain couples TRBV14 to TRBJ2-1; 8 positions match TRBD2. Germline loops: CDR1 SGHDN, CDR2 FVKESK. The CDR3 runs 15 residues. J was trimmed by 8 bases and V by 1 base; bases with no gene match: 7. The CDR3 here is CASSQGRGGHHEQFF. CDR3 DNA sequence: TGTGCCAGCAGCCAAGGTCGGGGGGGCCACCATGAGCAGTTCTTC.

V is TRBV30 and J is TRBJ1-1; 10 bases agree with TRBD1. Germline V CDR1 and CDR2: GTSNPN, SVGIG (reference sequence). The J segment lost 5 bases and the V segment lost 6 bases, leaving 9 bases of the junction unmatched. CDR3 length equals 14 residues. DNA for the CDR3: TGTGCCTGCACTGACAGGGGGCGATGGACTGAAGCTTTCTTT. It specifies CACTDRGRWTEAFF. The whole variable domain, remainder taken from reference TRBV30 and TRBJ1-1, is SQTIHQWPATLVQPVGSPLSLECTVEGTSNPNLYWYRQAAGRGLQLLFYSVGIGQISSEVPQNLSASRPQDRQFILSSKKLLLSDSGFYLCACTDRGRWTEAFFGQGTRLTVV.

The V gene is TRBV27, the J gene TRBJ2-5; TRBD2 matches at 10 bases. Germline trimming cut 6 bases from V and 2 bases from J; bases unmatched to any gene: 6. The CDR3 has 15 residues. Germline CDR1 is MNHEY and CDR2 is SMNVEV (reference sequence). In DNA form, the CDR3 reads TGTGCCAGCAGAATAGGACTAGCGGAGCAAGAGACCCAGTACTTC. Protein: CASRIGLAEQETQYF.

The chain links TRBV10-3 to TRBJ1-6; TRBD1 is a possible D gene (6 bases). Trimming left V 3 bases short and J 9 bases short, with 9 bases between. Germline V gives CDR1 ENHRY, CDR2 SYGVKD. The CDR3 spans 13 residues. The CDR3 DNA reads TGTGCCATCAGTGATAGGGGGAGTTCACCCCTCCACTTT. It is translated as CAISDRGSSPLHF.

This chain links TRBV15 with TRBJ1-1; 7 bases map to TRBD1. Losses at the gene ends were 4 bases for V and 10 bases for J; bases not matched to a gene: 6. The germline V gene encodes CDR1 LNHNV and CDR2 YYDKDF (reference sequence). This CDR3 has 12 amino acids. As DNA, the CDR3 is TGTGCCACCAGCACCCGGGACAGTGGAGCTTTCTTT. It encodes CATSTRDSGAFF. Supplemented by reference TRBV15 and TRBJ1-1, the full variable domain reads DAMVIQNPRYQVTQFGKPVTLSCSQTLNHNVMYWYQQKSSQAPKLLFHYYDKDFNNEADTPDNFQSRRPNTSFCFLDIRSPGLGDTAMYLCATSTRDSGAFFGQGTRLTVV.

The gene calls are TRBV5-6 and TRBJ2-5; 13 nucleotides match TRBD2. The germline V gene has CDR1 SGHDT and CDR2 YYEEEE. V gave up 3 bases and J gave up 2 bases; unmatched junction bases: 7. This CDR3 has 17 residues. CDR3 loop: CASSSGLAGFEQETQYF. The DNA of the CDR3 is TGTGCCAGCAGCTCGGGACTAGCGGGGTTTGAGCAAGAGACCCAGTACTTC.

The chain couples TRBV19 to TRBJ2-7; D remains unclear. Germline V CDR1 and CDR2: LNHDA, SQIVND (reference sequence). The V end lost 10 bases, the J end lost 2 bases, and 15 bases lay between the germline ends. CDR3 size: 13 residues. DNA for the CDR3: TGTGCCACCCGACCCGGCGGAACCTACGAGCAGTACTTC. Encoded protein: CATRPGGTYEQYF. Supplemented by reference TRBV19 and TRBJ2-7, the full variable domain reads DGGITQSPKYLFRKEGQNVTLSCEQNLNHDAMYWYRQDPGQGLRLIYYSQIVNDFQKGDIAEGYSVSREKKESFPLTVTSAQKNPTAFYLCATRPGGTYEQYFGPGTRLTVT.

The genes are TRBV7-9 and TRBJ1-5; weak D call: TRBD1 (5 bases). The V gene's germline CDR1 is SEHNR and CDR2 FQNEAQ (reference sequence). V was cut by 0 bases and J by 1 base, with 16 bases left in between. This CDR3 has 18 residues. CDR3 residues: CASSLALGRGWSNQPQHF. In DNA, the CDR3 is TGTGCCAGCAGCTTAGCGTTAGGGAGGGGCTGGAGCAATCAGCCCCAGCATTTT.

J is TRBJ2-1 and V is TRBV7-3, with 8 bases identical to TRBD1. Germline V gives CDR1 SGHTA, CDR2 FQGTGA. The ends lost 5 bases at V and 9 bases at J; junction bases unmatched: 18. The CDR3 runs 17 residues. The CDR3 reads CASSLRQGSKLGGEQFF. Here the CDR3 DNA reads TGTGCCAGCAGCCTACGACAGGGGTCGAAACTAGGGGGTGAGCAGTTCTTC. Combining the CDR3 with reference TRBV7-3 and TRBJ2-1 gives the whole variable domain GAGVSQTPSNKVTEKGKYVELRCDPISGHTALYWYRQSLGQGPEFLIYFQGTGAADDSGLPNDRFFAVRPEGSVSTLKIQRTERGDSAVYLCASSLRQGSKLGGEQFFGPGTRLTVL.

The rearrangement links TRBV7-3 to TRBJ2-2; TRBD1 matches at 8 bases. The V gene end was trimmed by 5 bases and the J gene end by 0 bases; junction bases not matched to a gene: 5. Germline V gives CDR1 SGHTA, CDR2 FQGTGA. CDR3 length: 16 amino acids. CDR3 nucleotide sequence: TGTGCCAGCAGCCCCCAGGGGGCTACGAACACCGGGGAGCTGTTTTTT. Amino acid sequence: CASSPQGATNTGELFF. The full variable domain, with the rest looked up from reference TRBV7-3 and TRBJ2-2, is GAGVSQTPSNKVTEKGKYVELRCDPISGHTALYWYRQSLGQGPEFLIYFQGTGAADDSGLPNDRFFAVRPEGSVSTLKIQRTERGDSAVYLCASSPQGATNTGELFFGEGSRLTVL.

In this sample, this clone turned up once. The rearrangement uses TRBV10-1 and TRBJ2-1; D is possibly TRBD1 (6 bases). Looked up from germline, CDR1 is WNHNN and CDR2 is SYGVQD (reference sequence). Trimming left V 10 bases short and J 6 bases short, with 13 bases between. This CDR3 has 12 residues. Here the CDR3 DNA reads TGCGCCACCTCGCTACAGGGCAATGAGCAGTTCTTC. Protein product: CATSLQGNEQFF.

This chain links TRBV9 with TRBJ2-7; 7 bases are shared with TRBD2. Germline V gene data show CDR1 as SGDLS and CDR2 as YYNGEE. The CDR3 has 14 residues. Trimming took 2 bases from V and 3 from J; bases not matched to a gene: 5. The DNA for the CDR3 is TGTGCCAGCAGCGTGTCCGCGGGGGTCTACGAGCAGTACTTC. Translation gives CASSVSAGVYEQYF.

CDR3 DNA sequence: TGCGCCAGCAGCCAAGAGCCCACCTCGGGGAATGAGCAGTTCTTC. It yields the protein CASSQEPTSGNEQFF. The chain is built from TRBV4-1 and TRBJ2-1, with D possibly being TRBD2 (5 bases). Germline assignment: CDR1 MGHRA and CDR2 YSYEKL. The CDR3 totals 15 residues. Trimming cost V 0 bases and J 7 bases, with 13 bases left between them.

The rearrangement links TRBV7-3 to TRBJ2-3; TRBD1 might be the D (6 bases). V was trimmed by 4 bases and J by 2 bases, leaving 10 bases between them. This CDR3 has 14 amino acids. Germline V CDR1 and CDR2: SGHTA, FQGTGA. The CDR3: CASSSDRSTDTQYF. CDR3 DNA: TGTGCCAGCAGCTCGGACAGATCCACAGATACGCAGTATTTT.

The CDR3 sequence: CSVDSGGRANYGYTF. In nucleotides, the CDR3 is TGCAGCGTCGATTCCGGGGGGCGGGCTAACTATGGCTACACCTTC. The genes are TRBV29-1 and TRBJ1-2, with TRBD1 as a possible D gene (6 bases). Trimming left V 6 bases short and J 0 bases short, with 17 bases between. This CDR3 has 15 amino acids. CDR1 is SQVTM and CDR2 is ANQGSEA in the germline V gene.

This chain joins TRBV7-3 and TRBJ2-1; 7 bases agree with TRBD2. This CDR3 has 15 amino acids. Germline lookup yields CDR1 SGHTA and CDR2 FQGTGA. V was pared by 2 bases and J by 6 bases, with 7 bases of the junction left unmatched. The CDR3: CASSLLAEPFNEQFF. CDR3 bases: TGTGCCAGCAGCTTACTAGCGGAACCCTTCAATGAGCAGTTCTTC. Based on the CDR3 plus reference TRBV7-3 and TRBJ2-1, the full variable domain is GAGVSQTPSNKVTEKGKYVELRCDPISGHTALYWYRQSLGQGPEFLIYFQGTGAADDSGLPNDRFFAVRPEGSVSTLKIQRTERGDSAVYLCASSLLAEPFNEQFFGPGTRLTVL.

The chain has TRBV6-5 and TRBJ2-7; D is possibly TRBD2 (5 bases). Germline loops: CDR1 MNHEY, CDR2 SVGAGI. The CDR3 sequence is 14 residues long. Deletions cut 2 bases from V and 6 bases from J, with 14 bases between. CDR3 region: CASSYGQEASEQYF. As DNA, the CDR3 is TGTGCCAGCAGTTACGGGCAGGAGGCCAGCGAGCAGTACTTC.

The CDR3 sequence is CASSSRLGSNEQFF. DNA of the CDR3: TGTGCCAGCAGCTCCCGACTAGGTTCCAATGAGCAGTTCTTC. The chain employs TRBV7-2 and TRBJ2-1, with D possibly being TRBD2 (6 bases). Germline V gene data show CDR1 as SGHTA and CDR2 as FQGNSA. Trimming stripped 4 bases from V and 6 bases from J, with 13 bases between. The CDR3 runs to 14 residues.

The rearrangement joins TRBV7-2 to TRBJ2-3, with TRBD2 matching 7 bases. After removal of 5 bases from V and 4 bases from J, the junction contained 9 bases not matched to a gene. Germline CDR1 and CDR2: SGHTA and FQGNSA. The CDR3 runs 15 residues. This CDR3 reads CASSREGTLADTQYF. CDR3 nucleotides: TGTGCCAGCAGCAGGGAGGGGACTCTGGCAGATACGCAGTATTTT.

The chain recombines TRBV19 with TRBJ2-2, with 10 nucleotides matching TRBD2. This CDR3 contains 17 residues. The junction had 5 bases not matched to a gene; V was cut back by 2 bases and J by 2 bases. Germline values: CDR1 LNHDA, CDR2 SQIVND (reference sequence). Here the CDR3 reads CASSILAGGPNTGELFF. The CDR3 bases are TGTGCCAGTAGTATATTAGCGGGAGGTCCTAACACCGGGGAGCTGTTTTTT.

This clone was observed a single time. CDR3 in DNA: TGTGCCAGCAGCCCCGGGGACAACTACAATGAGCAGTTCTTC. Translating it yields CASSPGDNYNEQFF. The chain combines TRBV9 with TRBJ2-1, with D possibly matching TRBD1 (6 bases). The V end was cut by 4 bases, the J end by 3 bases, with 11 bases between. The V gene's germline CDR1 is SGDLS and CDR2 YYNGEE. The CDR3 consists of 14 residues.

A few counts support this clone. The chain uses TRBV28 and TRBJ1-2; D not certain. V was cut by 5 bases and J by 5 bases, with 15 bases left in between. There are 14 residues in the CDR3. In germline, CDR1 is MDHEN, CDR2 SYDVKM. CDR3 amino acids: CASSNRRSMYGYTF. CDR3 in DNA: TGTGCCAGCAGTAACCGGAGGTCGATGTATGGCTACACCTTC.

The CDR3 reads CASSSTGGRVNEQFF. CDR3 DNA sequence: TGTGCCAGCAGCTCCACCGGGGGGCGGGTCAATGAGCAGTTCTTC. This chain uses TRBV5-4 with TRBJ2-1; tentative D call: TRBD2 (7 bases). The V end lost 3 bases, the J end lost 6 bases, and 16 bases lay between the germline ends. CDR3 length: 15 amino acids. Per the germline V gene, CDR1 is SGHNT and CDR2 is YYREEE (reference sequence).

On this clone: This CDR3 is also generated by other DNA sequences in the sample. The V call is TRBV6-5, the J call TRBJ1-5, with 10 bases aligning to TRBD1. Per the germline V gene, CDR1 is MNHEY and CDR2 is SVGAGI. There are 15 residues in the CDR3. Unmatched junction bases numbered 0, after V lost 0 bases and J lost 4 bases. CDR3 sequence: CASSYSGQGNQPQHF. The CDR3 region has the DNA TGTGCCAGCAGTTACTCGGGACAGGGGAATCAGCCCCAGCATTTT.

This clone was seen only a few times. At one end, the junction sequence differs from germline, possibly due to a read error. J is TRBJ2-1 and V is TRBV7-9, with TRBD1 matching over 12 bases. This CDR3 has 16 amino acids. Germline V CDR1 and CDR2: SEHNR, FQNEAQ (reference sequence). The CDR3: CASSSSISGTGGMGIF. CDR3 bases: TGTGCCAGCAGCTCATCGATCTCCGGGACAGGGGGCATGGGGATCTTC.